These T cell receptor beta chains were read from a single sample in a study of T cell repertoires in cytomegalovirus infection. Their cognate antigens are unknown. From the reads, TCRdb called clonotypes with MiXCR, one entry per CDR3 protein. Among under 350,000 distinct CDR3 sequences listed, less than 25% were seen once. The sample consisted of cultured PBMCs, taken from culture after CMV antigen stimulation. These receptors all stem from a human donor in good health (CMV status not recorded). Some clones in this sample may be carry-over from other donors' samples. Both conserved end residues are trimmed from each CDR3.

CDR3 protein | V gene
AWSLGTVQPSTDTQY | TRBV30
ASSPAWGPRETQY | TRBV19
ASSLLSARQETQY | TRBV5-6
ASSPGQGNEQY | TRBV12-3/TRBV12-4
ASSLGGTSQNTGELF | TRBV11-2
ASSNSGGVTEAF | TRBV7-3
ASSLVAASEAF | TRBV7-9
ASSRLGTSKGTGELF | TRBV7-9
ASSAPGQGTYGYT | TRBV6-2/TRBV6-3
ASSPTGRLNTEAF | TRBV6-5
ASSLMGGGTEAF | TRBV7-2
ASSLLGRLAVYQETQY | TRBV7-2
ASRSGGSTGELF | TRBV6-8
ASSPGLAEETQY | TRBV7-2
ASSIQGQNTEAF | TRBV7-3
ATSDPRGSGNEQF | TRBV24-1
AWSRGAGNTIY | TRBV30
ASRNNEQF | TRBV9
ASRLVANTEAF | TRBV12-3/TRBV12-4
ASSIHNTDTQY | TRBV4-3
ASSTGGSGAYEQY | TRBV7-6
ASSTRDGFSYNEQF | TRBV7-2
ASSASGSNQPQH | TRBV25-1
ASSSPEGGLLVYEQY | TRBV7-6
AITVEDTQY | TRBV10-3
SARLPTSDEQY | TRBV29-1
ASSSTWDGDYGYT | TRBV5-6
ASSQRPRTESTDTQY | TRBV14
ASSTSYRGLGYT | TRBV7-6
ASSSQPPGLVTDTQY | TRBV7-2
ASRYPGQGVTDTQY | TRBV7-2
ASSSGSGRSNEQY | TRBV7-2
ASSFGAGVFETQY | TRBV19
ASRSPMAGSEQY | TRBV6-2/TRBV6-3
ASSIDRLRDRGAESF | TRBV19
ASSVGPLEQF | TRBV9
ASSQSRREFGELF | TRBV7-2
ASAAGVNTEAF | TRBV11-3
ASSPSDRGLEKLF | TRBV12-3/TRBV12-4